This T cell receptor beta chain stems from a study of cytomegalovirus exposure and HLA in healthy donors. The germline gives CDR1 MGHRA, CDR2 YSYEKL. This CDR3 is built from 16 residues. V shed 0 bases and J shed 0 bases, with 8 bases lying between them. PCR was performed using 60 Vbeta and 13 Jbeta primers. Clones were sequenced by immunoSEQ multiplex PCR, and TCRdb holds only the in-frame ones, with some missing. The table shows approximately 120,000 clones, with around 80% occurring only once. The material sequenced was PBMCs. The V call is TRBV4-1, the J call TRBJ1-4; no firm D call. The clonotype comes from a woman younger than 45 in good health and CMV-seronegative. The CDR3 reads CASSQDQVATNEKLFF. As DNA, the CDR3 is TGCGCCAGCAGCCAAGACCAGGTTGCAACTAATGAAAAACTGTTTTTT.